The present TCR beta chain was sequenced within a study of T cell responses to AZD1222 COVID-19 vaccine. From germline, CDR1 is SGHRS and CDR2 YFSETQ. V gave up 6 bases and J gave up 3 bases, with 10 bases separating them. This CDR3 has 13 amino acids. Regarding this clone: Its antigen is currently unknown.

The table came from immunoSEQ multiplex PCR; TCRdb's copy has only in-frame clones and leaves some out. The repertoire has approximately 180,000 clones, 85% to 90% of them found once; the top ten carry roughly 4%. Findings and limits, study-wide: Spike-specific TCR depth and breadth grew after two AZD1222 doses.

The sequencing here drew on peripheral blood, taken 28 days after the second dose of the MenACWY control vaccine. V usage is TRBV5-1 and J usage is TRBJ2-1, with D maybe TRBD2 (5 bases). The source of this sequence is an adult who received the MenACWY meningococcal vaccine as a control. As DNA, the CDR3 is TGCGCCAGCACCTACGACTACTACAATGAGCAGTTCTTC. Amino acids: CASTYDYYNEQFF.